These 22 T cell receptor beta chains were all obtained from the same sample, sequenced in a study of beta chain features in type 1 diabetes (dated by TCRdb to between 2017 and 2018). Library creation used the immunoSEQ multiplex PCR assay. The High Capacity cDNA Reverse Transcription Kit was used to reverse transcribe all of the isolated RNA, meaning that expressed TCRB transcripts were what got sequenced. This is the immuneACCESS table as TCRdb keeps it, with only in-frame sequences that have V and J called. A part of the clones is gone; compared with another copy, unresolved V genes explain less than half, and the rest is unexplained. The table for this sample lists 120,000 to 150,000 clones; 9% to 10% of them were counted only once. The ten biggest clones cover less than 0.85% of the sample. Sequenced input: central memory CD4+ T cells from blood. The receptors shown here come from a woman between 35 and 50 years old in good health.

The chain links TRBV6-1 to TRBJ2-7, with a weak D call TRBD2 (5 bases). CDR1 is MNHNS, CDR2 SASEGT, per germline. The CDR3 is 13 amino acids. Trimming left V 2 bases short and J 4 bases short, with 9 bases between. The CDR3 DNA sequence: TGTGCCAGCAGTGAAAACGGGGTGTACGAGCAGTACTTC. This translates into CASSENGVYEQYF.

This clone was seen more than once but under ten times. The chain couples TRBV6-6 to TRBJ2-5, with TRBD1 matching over 8 bases. The ends lost 8 bases at V and 2 bases at J; junction bases unmatched: 1. The CDR3 covers 12 residues. Per germline, CDR1 MNHNY and CDR2 SVGAGI (reference sequence). The CDR3 reads CASRTGQETQYF. The CDR3 DNA is TGTGCCAGCCGGACAGGGCAAGAGACCCAGTACTTC.

In its sample, this clone was seen a few times. The genes are TRBV5-6 and TRBJ1-6; TRBD1 aligns across 8 bases. Germline V gene data show CDR1 as SGHDT and CDR2 as YYEEEE. The CDR3 runs 15 residues. V lost 1 base to trimming and J lost 4 bases; unmatched junction nucleotides: 1. CDR3 amino acids: CASSLRTGYNSPLHF. CDR3 nucleotides: TGTGCCAGCAGCTTGCGGACAGGGTATAATTCACCCCTCCACTTT.

The chain uses TRBV18 and TRBJ2-1; TRBD1 matches at 9 bases. After removal of 9 bases from V and 1 base from J, the junction contained 7 bases not matched to a gene. Germline CDR1 KGHSH, CDR2 LQKENI. The CDR3 has 15 residues. CDR3 DNA sequence: TGTGCCAGTAGAACCGGACAGGGGTCCTACAATGAGCAGTTCTTC. It yields the protein CASRTGQGSYNEQFF. The full variable domain, its missing parts supplied by reference TRBV18 and TRBJ2-1, is NAGVMQNPRHLVRRRGQEARLRCSPMKGHSHVYWYRQLPEEGLKFMVYLQKENIIDESGMPKERFSAEFPKEGPSILRIQQVVRGDSAAYFCASRTGQGSYNEQFFGPGTRLTVL.

J is TRBJ2-3 and V is TRBV7-6; TRBD2 agrees at 9 bases. The ends lost 1 base at V and 3 bases at J; junction bases unmatched: 5. From germline, CDR1 is SGHVS and CDR2 FNYEAQ. This CDR3 contains 16 residues. The CDR3 loop is CASSLGAGGGTDTQYF. Written as DNA, the CDR3 is TGTGCCAGCAGCTTAGGAGCGGGGGGAGGTACAGATACGCAGTATTTT.

This clone was seen a handful of times. The V gene is TRBV7-2, the J gene TRBJ1-6; D is possibly TRBD1 (6 bases). The V gene lost 2 bases and the J gene lost 4 bases, with 6 bases spanning the gap. Germline V gene data show CDR1 as SGHTA and CDR2 as FQGNSA. CDR3 size: 14 residues. The CDR3 region has the DNA TGTGCCAGCAGCTTACAGGGGTATAATTCACCCCTCCACTTT. This sequence encodes CASSLQGYNSPLHF.

This clone has only a few counts. The chain has TRBV5-1 and TRBJ2-3, with D uncertain. The CDR3 sequence is 14 residues long. The germline V gene encodes CDR1 SGHRS and CDR2 YFSETQ. Trimming took off 0 bases at V and 2 bases at J, with 7 bases between the two ends. The CDR3 DNA reads as TGCGCCAGCAGCTTGGTGGCTCTCACAGATACGCAGTATTTT. Protein sequence: CASSLVALTDTQYF. Supplemented by reference TRBV5-1 and TRBJ2-3, the full variable domain reads KAGVTQTPRYLIKTRGQQVTLSCSPISGHRSVSWYQQTPGQGLQFLFEYFSETQRNKGNFPGRFSGRQFSNSRSEMNVSTLELGDSALYLCASSLVALTDTQYFGPGTRLTVL.

This clone was seen a handful of times. V is TRBV28 and J is TRBJ2-1; 12 bases line up with TRBD1. Germline values: CDR1 MDHEN, CDR2 SYDVKM. Losses at the gene ends were 1 base for V and 14 bases for J; bases not matched to a gene: 12. The CDR3 runs 16 residues. The CDR3 sequence is CASSLYPSGTGGMEFF. CDR3 nucleotides: TGTGCCAGCAGTTTATACCCCTCCGGGACAGGGGGCATGGAGTTCTTC. The full variable domain, in which reference TRBV28 and TRBJ2-1 provide the parts outside the CDR3, is DVKVTQSSRYLVKRTGEKVFLECVQDMDHENMFWYRQDPGLGLRLIYFSYDVKMKEKGDIPEGYSVSREKKERFSLILESASTNQTSMYLCASSLYPSGTGGMEFFGPGTRLTVL.

This clone came up a few times. The rearrangement links TRBV6-5 to TRBJ2-7; perhaps TRBD1 as D (6 bases). The CDR3 covers 14 residues. The V end lost 4 bases, the J end lost 2 bases, and 12 bases lay between the germline ends. Germline assignment: CDR1 MNHEY and CDR2 SVGAGI. DNA for the CDR3: TGTGCCAGCAGTTCGGACAGACCTCCCTACGAGCAGTACTTC. This translates into CASSSDRPPYEQYF.

This clone occurred many times. The rearrangement joins TRBV7-2 to TRBJ1-1, with TRBD1 identical over 7 bases. Germline V gives CDR1 SGHTA, CDR2 FQGNSA. The CDR3 has 13 amino acids. V was pared by 5 bases and J by 4 bases, with 4 bases of the junction left unmatched. Here the CDR3 DNA reads TGTGCCAGCAGCAGACGACAGGGCACTGAAGCTTTCTTT. Its translation: CASSRRQGTEAFF. Filled out from reference TRBV7-2 and TRBJ1-1, the complete variable domain reads GAGVSQSPSNKVTEKGKDVELRCDPISGHTALYWYRQSLGQGLEFLIYFQGNSAPDKSGLPSDRFSAERTGGSVSTLTIQRTQQEDSAVYLCASSRRQGTEAFFGQGTRLTVV.

The chain has TRBV7-6 and TRBJ1-1; a possible D gene is TRBD1 (5 bases). This CDR3 has 13 residues. V lost 4 bases to trimming and J lost 3 bases, with 9 bases between them. CDR1 is SGHVS, CDR2 FNYEAQ, per germline. The CDR3 bases are TGTGCCAGCAGCTCCCAAGGGGACACTGAAGCTTTCTTT. This sequence encodes CASSSQGDTEAFF.

The V and J genes are TRBV5-4 and TRBJ2-7; D perhaps matches TRBD2 (6 bases). V was clipped by 0 bases and J by 4 bases, with 14 bases between them. Germline V gives CDR1 SGHNT, CDR2 YYREEE (reference sequence). This CDR3 has 15 residues. The CDR3 sequence is CASSLASAGSYEQYF. The CDR3 DNA reads as TGTGCCAGCAGCTTGGCTTCGGCGGGGTCGTACGAGCAGTACTTC.

The DNA of the CDR3 is TGTGCCAGTACCCTGCGTAGCGGGACACTCTTCATGAACACTGAAGCTTTCTTT. Amino acid sequence: CASTLRSGTLFMNTEAFF. The chain has TRBV19 and TRBJ1-1, with a possible D match to TRBD1 (6 bases). Between the trimmed V and J ends, which lost 7 bases and 0 bases, there was a span of 24 bases. The CDR3 runs 18 residues. The germline V gene has CDR1 LNHDA and CDR2 SQIVND (reference sequence).

V gene TRBV15 combines with J gene TRBJ2-1, with TRBD2 as a possible D gene (6 bases). CDR3 length: 14 residues. Germline values: CDR1 LNHNV, CDR2 YYDKDF (reference sequence). V lost 3 bases to trimming and J lost 6 bases, with 12 bases between them. The CDR3, as DNA: TGTGCCACCAGCAGTAGTTTCGGGAGCAATGAGCAGTTCTTC. This translates into CATSSSFGSNEQFF.

At least ten counts were recorded for this clone. The chain employs TRBV19 and TRBJ2-3; D might be TRBD1 (6 bases). CDR1 is LNHDA and CDR2 is SQIVND in the germline V gene (reference sequence). Trimming took 5 bases from V and 6 from J, leaving 15 bases between them. The CDR3 runs to 14 residues. CDR3 bases: TGTGCCAGTAGTGACGGAACTCAGGGGGATACGCAGTATTTT. This codes for CASSDGTQGDTQYF.

This clone was counted between two and nine times. This same CDR3 is encoded by further DNA sequences in the sample. The CDR3 DNA is TGTGCCAGCAGCCCGGGACAGCGCTATGGCTACACCTTC. Protein sequence: CASSPGQRYGYTF. This rearrangement joins TRBV7-9 to TRBJ1-2; 7 bases line up with TRBD1. With V trimmed by 5 bases and J by 4 bases, 4 bases remained unmatched. CDR3 length: 13 residues. CDR1 and CDR2 from the germline V gene are SEHNR and FQNEAQ (reference sequence).

The chain uses TRBV10-3 and TRBJ2-7, with a possible D match to TRBD2 (5 bases). Germline CDR1 ENHRY, CDR2 SYGVKD. Trimming left V 3 bases short and J 6 bases short, with 9 bases between. This CDR3 has 12 amino acids. The CDR3 DNA sequence: TGTGCCATCAGTGACCGGGGTAGCGAGCAGTACTTC. This gives the protein CAISDRGSEQYF.

This clone was detected many times. This chain links TRBV6-1 with TRBJ2-3; 7 bases fit TRBD1. This CDR3 has 12 residues. The trim removed 3 bases at V and 10 bases at J, leaving 4 bases unmatched. CDR1 and CDR2 from the germline V gene are MNHNS and SASEGT. CDR3 nucleotide sequence: TGTGCCAGCAGTGAGGGACAGCTTCCGCAGTATTTT. Translating gives CASSEGQLPQYF.

The chain employs TRBV4-3 and TRBJ2-1; 7 nucleotides agree with TRBD2. CDR1 and CDR2 from the germline V gene are LGHNA and YSLEER. With V trimmed by 2 bases and J by 14 bases, 9 bases remained unmatched. The CDR3 has 13 residues. The CDR3 is CASSQRRRGIEFF. The DNA of the CDR3 is TGCGCCAGCAGCCAAAGGAGGCGGGGGATCGAGTTCTTC.

The gene calls are TRBV4-3 and TRBJ2-1, with D maybe TRBD2 (6 bases). CDR3 size: 18 residues. Trimming pared 0 bases from V and 3 bases from J, leaving 18 bases between. CDR1 LGHNA and CDR2 YSLEER come from the germline V gene. CDR3 in DNA: TGCGCCAGCAGCCAAGATGGTGGAGGGAAGCCCTTCTACAATGAGCAGTTCTTC. Its translation: CASSQDGGGKPFYNEQFF.

This chain uses TRBV7-9 with TRBJ2-7; 8 bases align to TRBD2. The length of the CDR3 is 14 residues. The J segment lost 1 base and the V segment lost 5 bases, leaving 4 bases of the junction unmatched. The germline V gene encodes CDR1 SEHNR and CDR2 FQNEAQ (reference sequence). In DNA, the CDR3 is TGTGCCAGCAGCCGAGGCGGGGGGTCCTACGAGCAGTACTTC. It yields the protein CASSRGGGSYEQYF.

There are a few counts of this clone. The J gene is TRBJ1-2, the V gene TRBV6-5, with a possible D match to TRBD1 (6 bases). The germline V gene encodes CDR1 MNHEY and CDR2 SVGAGI. V was trimmed by 7 bases and J by 2 bases, leaving 14 bases between them. The length of the CDR3 is 14 residues. CDR3 region: CASNEADRNYGYTF. CDR3 in DNA: TGTGCCAGCAACGAGGCCGACAGGAACTATGGCTACACCTTC.